The sequence of this T cell receptor beta chain was determined in a study of technical replicates of blood from a few donors. The data were produced by immunoSEQ multiplex PCR, yet TCRdb's version contains in-frame clones alone and is incomplete. The repertoire holds about 70,000 clones, with roughly 92% as singletons. Germline V gives CDR1 SEHNR, CDR2 FQNEAQ (reference sequence). Deletions cut 1 base from V and 1 base from J, with 4 bases between. The CDR3 covers 13 residues. The source of this sequence is a human donor in good health. Sequences were obtained from T cells isolated from PBMCs. The chain combines TRBV7-9 with TRBJ1-1, with D unclear. Here the CDR3 DNA reads TGTGCCAGCAGCTTAGACAGGAACACTGAAGCTTTCTTT. It codes for CASSLDRNTEAFF. The full variable domain, rest sourced from reference TRBV7-9 and TRBJ1-1, is DTGVSQNPRHKITKRGQNVTFRCDPISEHNRLYWYRQTLGQGPEFLTYFQNEAQLEKSRLLSDRFSAERPKGSFSTLEIQRTEQGDSAMYLCASSLDRNTEAFFGQGTRLTVV.